In its sample, the clone carrying this TCR beta chain was seen a few times. Its cognate antigen is unknown. The CDR3 consists of 14 residues. V shed 5 bases and J 4 bases; nucleotides not matched to a gene: 7. The sample is drawn from a study of early T cells in non-severe SARS-CoV-2 infection. Study-wide context: Bulk RNA from unsorted whole blood was sequenced; chains were unpaired. Notes on the study in general: VDJdb matching skewed toward anti-spike CD8 responses, missing private and CD4 specificities.

Researchers attached unique molecular identifiers to individual cDNA molecules. TCRdb analysed the 5' RACE reads with MiXCR anew, one entry per CDR3 protein. The sample consists of fewer than 55,000 distinct CDR3 sequences, around 6.8% of them appearing once. The chain joins TRBV12-3 or TRBV12-4 to TRBJ1-2; 7 bases are shared with TRBD1. The receptor's source is an adult who was a healthcare worker with PCR-confirmed SARS-CoV-2 infection or an uninfected control (not recorded which). Sequenced sample: whole blood. The CDR3 nucleotides are TGTGCCAGCAGTCAGGACAGGTTTTTCTATGGCTACACCTTC. Its translation is CASSQDRFFYGYTF.